What follows is one T cell receptor beta chain and its context. The record originates from a study of blood T cell repertoires in COVID-19. Study-level information: Donors in the United States, Italy and Spain gave samples during acute or convalescent COVID-19.

Source study methods: Reference gene primer amplification in the assay estimated nucleated cell counts. Profiling relied on immunoSEQ multiplex PCR, and the TCRdb table lists in-frame clones only, not all of them. V, J and clone size are taken as reported in that table, and D and trimming were inferred from the DNA itself. The repertoire has roughly 300,000 clones, less than 90% of them found once; the top ten carry roughly 1%. V shed 4 bases and J 4 bases; nucleotides not matched to a gene: 10. This CDR3 region has 16 residues. Germline CDR1 reads LGHDT; CDR2 reads YNNKEL (reference sequence). This clonotype originated in a woman aged 25 to 39 who had recovered from COVID-19. The sample taken for sequencing was PBMCs or T cells enriched from blood (not recorded which). The chain couples TRBV3-1 (or the pseudogene TRBV3-2) to TRBJ2-5; 9 bases line up with TRBD1. The CDR3 loop is CASSPQTGGIGETQYF. In DNA, the CDR3 is TGTGCCAGCAGCCCTCAGACAGGGGGGATTGGAGAGACCCAGTACTTC.